The 10 T cell receptor beta chains below come from one sample, sequenced in a study of blood T cell repertoires in COVID-19. The data were produced by immunoSEQ multiplex PCR, yet TCRdb's version contains in-frame clones alone and is incomplete. Among under 500,000 clones listed, 87% were seen once. What was sequenced was PBMCs or T cells enriched from blood (not recorded which). These receptors originate from a woman younger than 35 with acute COVID-19.

This clone was observed a handful of times. The genes are TRBV19 and TRBJ1-2; D possibly corresponds to TRBD1 (6 bases). CDR3 length equals 15 residues. Germline V gene data show CDR1 as LNHDA and CDR2 as SQIVND (reference sequence). Between the trimmed V and J ends, which lost 7 bases and 6 bases, there was a span of 21 bases. The CDR3 DNA follows: TGTGCCAGTACCATCTCCTGGGGAGCAGGGGATGGCTACACCTTC. Its protein is CASTISWGAGDGYTF.

A single count supports this clone. Germline is not matched at one junction end, which may reflect a read error. The chain carries TRBV5-4 and TRBJ1-1; D is possibly TRBD1 (5 bases). The CDR3 consists of 13 residues. Germline CDR1 is SGHNT and CDR2 is YYREEE (reference sequence). The CDR3 DNA sequence: TGTGCCAGCAGGGGAGGGGAGAACGCTGAAGCTTTCTTT. Its translation is CASRGGENAEAFF.

The V and J genes are TRBV30 and TRBJ1-1, with unresolved D. Trimming left V 0 bases short and J 1 base short, with 6 bases between. Germline loops: CDR1 GTSNPN, CDR2 SVGIG (reference sequence). The CDR3 is 13 residues long. For the CDR3, the DNA is TGTGCCTGGAGTGTACGGAGGAACACTGAAGCTTTCTTT. Residues: CAWSVRRNTEAFF.

The chain links TRBV24-1 to TRBJ2-3; D might be TRBD2 (7 bases). CDR1 and CDR2 from the germline V gene are KGHDR and SFDVKD. The ends were cut back, 5 bases at V and 4 bases at J, with 9 bases in the middle. The CDR3 sequence is 13 residues long. CDR3 in amino acids: CATSGGGADTQYF. The CDR3 DNA follows: TGTGCCACCAGTGGGGGGGGCGCAGATACGCAGTATTTT.

CDR3 sequence: CASSPKRGGSTDTQYF. The CDR3 nucleotides read TGTGCCAGCAGCCCCAAGCGGGGCGGTAGCACAGATACGCAGTATTTT. The chain carries TRBV13 and TRBJ2-3; 7 nucleotides agree with TRBD2. The CDR3 is 16 amino acids. The V segment lost 5 bases and the J segment 0 bases; nucleotides outside the gene matches: 8. Germline values: CDR1 PRHDT, CDR2 FYEKMQ (reference sequence). Supplemented by reference TRBV13 and TRBJ2-3, the full variable domain reads AAGVIQSPRHLIKEKRETATLKCYPIPRHDTVYWYQQGPGQDPQFLISFYEKMQSDKGSIPDRFSAQQFSDYHSELNMSSLELGDSALYFCASSPKRGGSTDTQYFGPGTRLTVL.

This clone appeared once. The chain recombines TRBV14 with TRBJ1-2, with a weak D call TRBD1 (6 bases). V lost 3 bases to trimming and J lost 7 bases, with 9 bases between them. Germline assignment: CDR1 SGHDN and CDR2 FVKESK. The CDR3 loop spans 12 amino acids. CDR3 loop: CASSHSGVGYTF. The CDR3 DNA is TGTGCCAGCAGCCATTCAGGGGTTGGCTACACCTTC.

The chain carries TRBV4-2 and TRBJ1-5; 9 nucleotides line up with TRBD1. The junction had 8 bases not matched to a gene; V was cut back by 4 bases and J by 7 bases. This CDR3 contains 15 residues. Looked up from germline, CDR1 is LGHNA and CDR2 is YNFKEQ. The CDR3 DNA is TGTGCCAGCAGCCTTACCGGACAGGGGAACCAGCCCCAGCATTTT. Translation: CASSLTGQGNQPQHF.

The chain employs TRBV2 and TRBJ1-6; the D is unclear. The V gene's germline CDR1 is SNHLY and CDR2 FYNNEI. V lost 8 bases to trimming and J lost 4 bases, with 9 bases between them. The CDR3 loop spans 13 amino acids. CDR3 coding DNA: TGTGCCAGCCGCGGAGCTTATAATTCACCCCTCCACTTT. This sequence encodes CASRGAYNSPLHF.

This clone came up once. The V and J genes are TRBV7-9 and TRBJ1-6; the match to TRBD1 covers 9 bases. CDR1 and CDR2 (germline): SEHNR, FQNEAQ (reference sequence). This CDR3 is 13 amino acids long. With V trimmed by 6 bases and J by 8 bases, 2 bases remained unmatched. CDR3 residues: CASRDRGDSPLHF. The CDR3 DNA reads TGTGCCAGCAGGGACAGGGGAGATTCACCCCTCCACTTT.

This sequence joins TRBV9 and TRBJ1-2; the match to TRBD1 covers 10 bases. CDR3 length: 13 amino acids. Germline loops: CDR1 SGDLS, CDR2 YYNGEE. The V and J ends lost 4 bases and 8 bases, in that order; junction bases with no gene match: 5. The CDR3 DNA sequence: TGTGCCAGCAGCCTGGGACAGGGGCGAGGCTACACCTTC. This sequence encodes CASSLGQGRGYTF.